A selection of T cell receptor beta chains follows, all from one sample in a study of Graves' ophthalmopathy and Graves' hyperthyroidism. One entry per CDR3 protein, called by TCRdb with MiXCR from the multiplex PCR reads. The sample lists hundreds of thousands of distinct CDR3 sequences, roughly two fifths occurring once. Sequencing was carried out using peripheral blood. These receptors came from an adult man with Graves' ophthalmopathy. Each CDR3 is given with its conserved first and last residue. D genes are given only for firm matches. Size tells how often a clone was seen (once, few, many) or the class of an expanded clone, and some rows leave it out.

- | TRBJ2-2 | TRBD2 | TRBV10-3 | TGTGCCATCAGTGATCGAGCGGGGGGGGAGCTGTTTTTT | CAISDRAGGELFF
many | TRBJ2-5 | TRBD2 | TRBV12-3/TRBV12-4 | TGTGCCAGCAGTTCGGGACTAGCGGTTCAAGAGACCCAGTACTTC | CASSSGLAVQETQYF
many | TRBJ2-5 | - | TRBV19 | TGTGCCAGTAGTACCCTACGGTTGGAGACCCAGTACTTC | CASSTLRLETQYF
- | TRBJ2-5 | TRBD1 | TRBV7-6 | TGTGCCAGCAGCCGGACAGGGCTGGAGCCCCAGTACTTC | CASSRTGLEPQYF
few | TRBJ1-2 | - | TRBV12-3/TRBV12-4 | TGTGCCAGCAGTTTAACGACGGAGGGGGTTCGTGGCTACACCTTC | CASSLTTEGVRGYTF
- | TRBJ2-1 | - | TRBV7-9 | TGTGCCAGCAGTCCAACAGACAGGAGGGTCAATGAGCAGTTCTTC | CASSPTDRRVNEQFF
- | TRBJ2-2 | - | TRBV7-6 | TGTGCTAGCAGCTTACGACCAGGGGCCGCGAACACCGGGGAGCTGTTTTTT | CASSLRPGAANTGELFF
many | TRBJ1-2 | - | TRBV29-1 | TGCAGCGTTGGGACAACCTCCCGGCAGGCTGGCTACACCTTC | CSVGTTSRQAGYTF
many | TRBJ2-5 | - | TRBV5-8 | TGTGCCAGCAGCTGGACACCCAGGGACCAAGAGACCCAGTACTTC | CASSWTPRDQETQYF
once | TRBJ2-5 | - | TRBV25-1 | TGTGCCAGCAGTGATTTCATAAACCCGGAGACCCAGTACTTC | CASSDFINPETQYF
few | TRBJ1-3 | TRBD1 | TRBV7-2 | TGTGCCAGCAGCCCCGGGACAGTGCTTGAGGGAAACACCATATATTTT | CASSPGTVLEGNTIYF
many | TRBJ1-4 | - | TRBV6-6 | TGTGCCAGCAGTTACTCGATAGTTGGTGAAAAACTGTTTTTT | CASSYSIVGEKLFF
- | TRBJ1-1 | TRBD1 | TRBV11-3 | TGTGCCAGCACCGGGGGACAGGGTCACACTGAAGCTTTCTTT | CASTGGQGHTEAFF
- | TRBJ1-2 | TRBD1 | TRBV7-8 | TGTGCCAGCAGCCTACGACAGGGGGCGTATGGCTACACCTTC | CASSLRQGAYGYTF
- | TRBJ1-1 | - | TRBV5-1 | TGCGCCAGCAGCACCCGGGACTGGTACATGAACACTGAAGCTTTCTTT | CASSTRDWYMNTEAFF
- | TRBJ1-3 | - | TRBV7-9 | TGCGCCAGCAGCCCGGGCCGGGTGTTCTCTGGAAACACCATATATTTT | CASSPGRVFSGNTIYF
- | TRBJ2-2 | TRBD1 | TRBV25-1 | TGTGCCAGCAGCTACTTCGGACAGGGGAACACCGGGGAGCTGTTTTTT | CASSYFGQGNTGELFF
once | TRBJ2-7 | TRBD2 | TRBV7-2 | TGTGCCAGCAGCGCCGGGACTAGCGGGAGGGGGAAGTACTTC | CASSAGTSGRGKYF
- | TRBJ2-3 | TRBD2 | TRBV2 | TGTGCCAGCAGTGACAAAGCGGGGGGCACAGATACGCAGTATTTT | CASSDKAGGTDTQYF
many | TRBJ2-7 | - | TRBV19 | TGTGCCAGTAGTAACCGGCCCGGACAGCCACGAAGCGAGCAGTACTTC | CASSNRPGQPRSEQYF
- | TRBJ2-5 | TRBD2 | TRBV29-1 | TGCAGCGTTGGACTAGCGGGGGGCGGGCAGACCCAGTACTTC | CSVGLAGGGQTQYF
- | TRBJ1-5 | - | TRBV20-1 | TGCAGTGCTAGGGCAGAATCTAACTATGGCAATCAGCCCCAGCATTTT | CSARAESNYGNQPQHF
many | TRBJ1-1 | - | TRBV19 | TGTGCCAGTAGTATGAGGGGGGTTGACACTGAAGCTTTCTTT | CASSMRGVDTEAFF
many | TRBJ1-4 | TRBD1 | TRBV6-5 | TGTGCCAGCAGTTACTCCGGGACAGGGAATGAAAAACTGTTTTTT | CASSYSGTGNEKLFF
- | TRBJ2-7 | TRBD2 | TRBV2 | TGTGCCAGCAGTGCTAGGATCCGACGGGGACTAGCGGGATTAGGAGAGCAGTACTTC | CASSARIRRGLAGLGEQYF
many | TRBJ1-1 | TRBD1 | TRBV10-3 | TGTGCCATCACTCCGGGACAGGGGTTTGAAGCTTTCTTT | CAITPGQGFEAFF